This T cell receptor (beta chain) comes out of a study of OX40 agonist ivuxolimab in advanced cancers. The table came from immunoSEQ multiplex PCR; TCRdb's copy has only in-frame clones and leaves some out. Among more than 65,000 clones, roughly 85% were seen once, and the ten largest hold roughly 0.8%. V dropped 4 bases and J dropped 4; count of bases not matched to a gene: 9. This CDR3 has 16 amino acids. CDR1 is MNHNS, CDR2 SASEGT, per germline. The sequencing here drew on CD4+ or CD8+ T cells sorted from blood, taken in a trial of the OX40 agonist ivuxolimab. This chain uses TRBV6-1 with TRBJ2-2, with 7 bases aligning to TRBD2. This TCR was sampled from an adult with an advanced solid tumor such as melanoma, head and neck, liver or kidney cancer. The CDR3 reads CASSAVKTSPTGELFF. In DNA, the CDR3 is TGTGCCAGCAGTGCTGTCAAGACTAGCCCCACCGGGGAGCTGTTTTTT.